This TCR beta chain was profiled in a study of T cell therapy after organ transplantation. Overall study: T cells were expanded two to three weeks with 30 CMV class I/II epitopes. Across 2 to 6 intravenous infusions, patients got a median of 1.92 x 10^8 CMV-specific T cells.

The data were produced by immunoSEQ multiplex PCR, yet TCRdb's version contains in-frame clones alone and is incomplete. The table has some 48,000 clones, 94% seen once. This CDR3 region has 15 residues. CDR1 and CDR2 (germline): SGHRS, YFSETQ. V lost 0 bases, J lost 6 bases, and 6 bases stayed unmatched. Worth noting for this clone: The antigen is unknown.

The chain couples TRBV5-1 to TRBJ2-7; 10 bases are a match to TRBD2. The clonotype originates from a human patient who had received a solid organ transplant and had CMV disease. Here the sequenced sample was CD8+ T cells from blood, taken before autologous CMV-specific T cell therapy. The CDR3 DNA reads as TGCGCCAGCAGCTTGGGCCTAGCGGGAGCCTTCGAGCAGTACTTC. It yields the protein CASSLGLAGAFEQYF.